The entry below gives a single T cell receptor beta chain sequence along with its context. Germline-derived CDR1 and CDR2 are LGHNA and YNFKEQ. Trimming left V 0 bases short and J 4 bases short, with 9 bases between. The CDR3 spans 15 residues. The source of the sample is a study of blood T cell repertoires in COVID-19. The overall study: Samples taken during acute and convalescent COVID-19 were collected in the United States, Italy and Spain. The cDNA or gDNA used as material had been derived from T cells, B-cell-depleted T cells, or PBMCs.

The authors' processing: Estimation of nucleated cell counts was performed using reference gene primer amplification. Produced via immunoSEQ multiplex PCR; TCRdb's table is partial and in-frame only. V and J calls and clone size are as listed in that table; D and trimming were resolved from the DNA. In the table there are approximately 200,000 clones, about 87% of which are singletons. The sequence was collected from a man between 65 and 85 years old with acute or convalescent COVID-19. The V call is TRBV4-2, the J call TRBJ2-2, with D possibly matching TRBD1 (5 bases). The sample comprised peripheral blood. The CDR3 coding sequence is TGTGCCAGCAGCCAAGACCAGGGTAGCACCGGGGAGCTGTTTTTT. Amino acid sequence: CASSQDQGSTGELFF.